Sequencing of this T cell receptor (beta chain) was carried out in a study of cytomegalovirus exposure and HLA in healthy donors. Regarding the study as a whole: Presence/absence analyses supposed approximately even sequencing depth among donors. TRBV6-2, TRBV6-3 and some other V segments were unresolvable in 87-base-pair reads. Productive rates of about 87% or about 30% were seen for most TCR beta V segments in an earlier analysis. The Asian-associated ancestry cluster reportedly had fewer N-insertions than the 666-donor mean in a later analysis.

It was with 60 Vbeta and 13 Jbeta primers that the PCR ran. Clones were sequenced by immunoSEQ multiplex PCR, and TCRdb holds only the in-frame ones, with some missing. This table lists about 39,000 clones. CDR1 is SGHTA, CDR2 FQGNSA, per germline. With V trimmed by 3 bases and J by 2 bases, 7 bases remained unmatched. This CDR3 region has 16 residues. On this clone itself: Its antigen is unknown.

Sequencing input: PBMCs. V usage is TRBV7-2 and J usage is TRBJ1-3, with TRBD1 identical over 7 bases. This clonotype was sampled from a woman aged 25 to 45 in good health and CMV-seropositive. The CDR3 loop reads CASSLTTGSAGNTIYF. The CDR3 DNA sequence: TGTGCCAGCAGCTTGACGACAGGGAGTGCTGGAAACACCATATATTTT.